This entry lists 21 T cell receptor beta chains sequenced from one sample in a study of cytomegalovirus exposure and HLA in healthy donors. PCR amplification relied on 60 Vbeta primers (plus 13 Jbeta primers). Here immunoSEQ multiplex PCR was the method, and the copy in TCRdb shows in-frame clones only, minus some. The profile shows about 90,000 clones, 65% to 85% of them singletons. The sample consisted of PBMCs. These receptors all come from a man aged 25 to 45 in good health and CMV-seronegative.

The chain couples TRBV5-1 to TRBJ1-5; the D is unclear. Trimming removed 10 bases from V and 0 bases from J, with 14 bases in between. The germline gives CDR1 SGHRS, CDR2 YFSETQ. The CDR3 runs to 14 residues. DNA of the CDR3: TGCGCCCTCACGCGAGACTATAGCAATCAGCCCCAGCATTTT. This translates into CALTRDYSNQPQHF.

This clone has only one observation. The chain combines TRBV19 with TRBJ2-7; D remains ambiguous. The ends were cut back, 4 bases at V and 2 bases at J, with 15 bases in the middle. This CDR3 is built from 15 residues. The germline CDR1 and CDR2 sequences are LNHDA and SQIVND (reference sequence). The DNA for the CDR3 is TGTGCCAGTAGTACGCCTAATCAAGCCCCCTACGAGCAGTACTTC. Amino acids: CASSTPNQAPYEQYF.

The rearrangement uses TRBV6-6 and TRBJ1-5, with TRBD1 as a possible D gene (5 bases). The ends were cut back, 8 bases at V and 2 bases at J, with 19 bases in the middle. Per the germline V gene, CDR1 is MNHNY and CDR2 is SVGAGI (reference sequence). This CDR3 has 16 amino acids. CDR3 sequence (DNA): TGTGCCAGCCAGGGCGCAGGGTCAATGGGCAATCAGCCCCAGCATTTT. It translates to CASQGAGSMGNQPQHF.

The rearrangement links TRBV27 to TRBJ2-1, with a weak D call TRBD2 (6 bases). V gave up 3 bases and J gave up 10 bases, with 10 bases separating them. This CDR3 region has 12 residues. The germline CDR1 and CDR2 sequences are MNHEY and SMNVEV (reference sequence). CDR3 in amino acids: CASSLLGREQFF. The CDR3 nucleotides are TGTGCCAGCAGTTTGTTAGGGAGGGAGCAGTTCTTC.

V gene TRBV7-2 combines with J gene TRBJ2-7, with D perhaps TRBD2 (5 bases). Deletions cut 1 base from V and 0 bases from J, with 7 bases between. Per the germline V gene, CDR1 is SGHTA and CDR2 is FQGNSA. The CDR3 loop spans 14 amino acids. The CDR3 protein is CASSLVRDSYEQYF. For the CDR3, the DNA is TGTGCCAGCAGCTTAGTCCGGGACTCCTACGAGCAGTACTTC.

This chain joins TRBV18 and TRBJ1-2, with 11 bases fitting TRBD1. CDR1 and CDR2 (germline): KGHSH, LQKENI. The CDR3 loop spans 15 amino acids. Trimming took 3 bases from V and 6 from J; bases not matched to a gene: 6. CDR3 region: CASSPGQGEFNGYTF. For the CDR3, the DNA is TGTGCCAGCTCACCGGGACAGGGGGAGTTCAATGGCTACACCTTC.

The chain joins TRBV30 to TRBJ2-7, with D hard to call. Between the trimmed V and J ends, which lost 0 bases and 3 bases, there was a span of 15 bases. Germline CDR1 is GTSNPN and CDR2 is SVGIG (reference sequence). The CDR3 is made up of 15 amino acids. In DNA form, the CDR3 reads TGTGCCTGGAGTGTAATCAACAGAACGTACTACGAGCAGTACTTC. It specifies CAWSVINRTYYEQYF.

This clone was detected only a few times. The chain carries TRBV6-6 and TRBJ2-1, with 9 bases identical to TRBD1. The CDR3 is 14 amino acids. Germline assignment: CDR1 MNHNY and CDR2 SVGAGI (reference sequence). The J segment lost 5 bases and the V segment lost 7 bases, leaving 6 bases of the junction unmatched. The CDR3 DNA sequence: TGTGCCAGCAAAACGGGACAGGGAAACAATGAGCAGTTCTTC. Amino acids: CASKTGQGNNEQFF.

The rearrangement links TRBV6-4 to TRBJ2-2, with 9 positions matching TRBD1. Per germline, CDR1 MRHNA and CDR2 SNTAGT. The V gene end was trimmed by 7 bases and the J gene end by 6 bases; junction bases not matched to a gene: 9. CDR3 length: 15 amino acids. The CDR3 region is CASKRDRAMPGELFF. CDR3 DNA sequence: TGTGCCAGCAAGAGGGACAGGGCTATGCCCGGGGAGCTGTTTTTT.

The V call is TRBV28, the J call TRBJ2-7; TRBD1 aligns across 12 bases. The CDR3 consists of 15 residues. The germline gives CDR1 MDHEN, CDR2 SYDVKM. The junction had 8 bases not matched to a gene; V was cut back by 4 bases and J by 7 bases. CDR3 in amino acids: CASSSPGQGAGEQYF. The CDR3 DNA follows: TGTGCCAGCAGTTCACCGGGACAGGGGGCTGGTGAGCAGTACTTC.

The chain has TRBV6-1 and TRBJ1-2; D ambiguous. Germline lookup yields CDR1 MNHNS and CDR2 SASEGT. The CDR3 is 12 residues long. Trimming left V 2 bases short and J 3 bases short, with 4 bases between. CDR3 sequence: CASSERDYGYTF. Here the CDR3 DNA reads TGTGCCAGCAGTGAAAGAGACTATGGCTACACCTTC.

This sequence joins TRBV5-4 and TRBJ1-6; 7 positions match TRBD1. Germline CDR1 is SGHNT and CDR2 is YYREEE (reference sequence). V lost 4 bases to trimming and J lost 8 bases; unmatched junction nucleotides: 15. The CDR3 is 17 amino acids. The DNA of the CDR3 is TGTGCCAGCAGCCTTTTTAGGGACAGTCTAAGGGATTCACCCCTCCACTTT. Amino acid sequence: CASSLFRDSLRDSPLHF.

This clone appeared a few times. The chain has TRBV2 and TRBJ2-5; TRBD1 might be the D (6 bases). Per the germline V gene, CDR1 is SNHLY and CDR2 is FYNNEI. The V and J ends lost 6 bases and 0 bases respectively, with 11 bases between them. This CDR3 has 14 residues. CDR3 sequence: CASSARTDQETQYF. The CDR3 region has the DNA TGTGCCAGCAGCGCAAGGACAGACCAAGAGACCCAGTACTTC.

This clone was counted a single time. The rearrangement uses TRBV7-2 and TRBJ1-1, with TRBD1 matching over 8 bases. CDR3 size: 12 residues. The J segment lost 7 bases and the V segment lost 3 bases, leaving 1 base of the junction unmatched. Germline values: CDR1 SGHTA, CDR2 FQGNSA. CDR3 DNA: TGTGCCAGCAGCTTTACAGGGGGTGAAGCTTTCTTT. Its translation: CASSFTGGEAFF.

The J gene is TRBJ1-2, the V gene TRBV28; D perhaps matches TRBD1 (5 bases). This CDR3 comprises 13 residues. Trimming took off 3 bases at V and 8 bases at J, with 13 bases between the two ends. CDR1 MDHEN and CDR2 SYDVKM come from the germline V gene. The CDR3 spells CASSLFRARGYTF. In DNA, the CDR3 is TGTGCCAGCAGTTTGTTCAGGGCGCGGGGCTACACCTTC.

The chain combines TRBV6-1 with TRBJ2-2; 8 bases are a match to TRBD1. Germline V lookup: CDR1 MNHNS, CDR2 SASEGT. The CDR3 sequence is 17 residues long. V lost 2 bases, J lost 1 base, and 6 bases stayed unmatched. The CDR3 here is CASSEKSGGLNTGELFF. The CDR3 DNA is TGTGCCAGCAGTGAAAAATCAGGGGGCCTGAACACCGGGGAGCTGTTTTTT.

The chain carries TRBV15 and TRBJ1-5; D not resolved. Germline CDR1 LNHNV, CDR2 YYDKDF (reference sequence). The germline V and J ends were trimmed by 0 bases and 3 bases, with 9 bases remaining between them. The CDR3 contains 15 residues. As DNA, the CDR3 is TGTGCCACCAGCAGAGATCGGGGAATCAATCAGCCCCAGCATTTT. It yields the protein CATSRDRGINQPQHF.

V gene TRBV19 combines with J gene TRBJ1-1; D call uncertain. This CDR3 is 13 amino acids long. Germline CDR1 reads LNHDA; CDR2 reads SQIVND (reference sequence). V gave up 5 bases and J gave up 3 bases, with 10 bases separating them. The CDR3 protein is CASSSEAHTEAFF. The CDR3 nucleotides are TGTGCCAGTAGTTCTGAAGCCCACACTGAAGCTTTCTTT.

The chain carries TRBV9 and TRBJ1-1; D might be TRBD1 (5 bases). Germline V gives CDR1 SGDLS, CDR2 YYNGEE. There are 14 residues in the CDR3. V shed 1 base and J shed 6 bases, with 13 bases lying between them. In nucleotides, the CDR3 is TGTGCCAGCAGCGTATCAGGCAGGGCCCCTGAAGCTTTCTTT. Protein product: CASSVSGRAPEAFF.

A single count supports this clone. J is TRBJ1-4 and V is TRBV28, with D possibly TRBD1 on 6 matching bases. The CDR3 sequence is 14 residues long. From germline, CDR1 is MDHEN and CDR2 SYDVKM. V was cut by 4 bases and J by 8 bases, with 14 bases left in between. The CDR3 bases are TGTGCCAGCAGTTCCGCAGGGGAGGGAGAAAAACTGTTTTTT. This translates into CASSSAGEGEKLFF.

V usage is TRBV5-1 and J usage is TRBJ2-1; D is uncertain. Trimming took 7 bases from V and 4 from J, leaving 15 bases between them. This CDR3 has 14 residues. Germline CDR1 is SGHRS and CDR2 is YFSETQ. DNA of the CDR3: TGCGCCAGCCGTATACCTGGCGGATACAATGAGCAGTTCTTC. Protein sequence: CASRIPGGYNEQFF.